This T cell receptor (beta chain) was captured in a study of control samples from healthy donors and cancer patients. Some clones are missing from TCRdb's copy, which holds only in-frame ones; the method was immunoSEQ multiplex PCR. The repertoire holds 150,000 to 200,000 clones, with approximately 94% as singletons. Germline V gene data show CDR1 as SGHTA and CDR2 as FQGNSA. Between the trimmed V and J ends, which lost 4 bases and 0 bases, there was a span of 4 bases. The CDR3 is 12 amino acids. The sequence derives from a woman aged 18-29 years in good health. The source material was blood. V gene TRBV7-2 combines with J gene TRBJ2-7; unclear D gene. The CDR3 is CASSYTSYEQYF. The CDR3 DNA reads TGTGCCAGCAGCTATACCTCCTACGAGCAGTACTTC.